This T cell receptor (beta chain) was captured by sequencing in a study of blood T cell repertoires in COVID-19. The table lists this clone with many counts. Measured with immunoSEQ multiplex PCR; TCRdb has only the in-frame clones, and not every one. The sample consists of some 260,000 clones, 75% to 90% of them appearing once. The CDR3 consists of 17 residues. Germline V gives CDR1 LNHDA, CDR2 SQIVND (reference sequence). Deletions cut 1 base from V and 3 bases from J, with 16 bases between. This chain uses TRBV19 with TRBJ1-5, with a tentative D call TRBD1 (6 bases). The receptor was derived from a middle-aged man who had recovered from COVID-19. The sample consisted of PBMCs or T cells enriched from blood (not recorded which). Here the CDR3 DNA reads TGTGCCAGTAGTATAGCCCCCGACAGGACCCCCAATCAGCCCCAGCATTTT. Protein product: CASSIAPDRTPNQPQHF.